Listed here are 29 T cell receptor beta chains from one sample, sequenced in a study of T cell clonotyping in hematopoietic cell transplantation. TCRdb's copy holds only in-frame clones and misses some; the assay was immunoSEQ multiplex PCR. Of over 10,000 clones in the sample, around four fifths were seen once. Indicated time point: recipient sample about 28 days before transplant, after cytoreduction. The sample in question was peripheral blood mononuclear cells, obtained before stem cell transplant. The receptors here all came from a man in his sixties with acute myeloid leukemia. Some clones in this sample may be carry-over from other donors' samples.

The chain uses TRBV7-2 and TRBJ2-5; TRBD2 aligns across 11 bases. The CDR3 has 19 amino acids. V dropped 3 bases and J dropped 5; count of bases not matched to a gene: 17. From germline, CDR1 is SGHTA and CDR2 FQGNSA. The CDR3 DNA sequence: TGTGCCAGCAGCTTCATCCTGGGACTAGCGGCGACTAGGGGGGAGACCCAGTACTTC. It encodes CASSFILGLAATRGETQYF.

This chain connects TRBV9 to TRBJ2-5; 11 bases align to TRBD2. This CDR3 comprises 14 residues. Unmatched junction bases numbered 5, after V lost 3 bases and J lost 7 bases. From germline, CDR1 is SGDLS and CDR2 YYNGEE. The CDR3 nucleotides read TGTGCCAGCAGCGCGGGACTAGCGGCAATGACCCAGTACTTC. Its translation is CASSAGLAAMTQYF.

The V gene is TRBV13, the J gene TRBJ1-1; D is unresolved. The germline V gene encodes CDR1 PRHDT and CDR2 FYEKMQ (reference sequence). This CDR3 is 14 amino acids long. Deletions cut 3 bases from V and 0 bases from J, with 8 bases between. CDR3 loop: CASSLNMMNTEAFF. The CDR3 nucleotides read TGTGCCAGCAGCTTGAACATGATGAACACTGAAGCTTTCTTT.

This chain joins TRBV29-1 and TRBJ2-6; D gene unclear. CDR1 is SQVTM, CDR2 ANQGSEA, per germline. V was shortened by 4 bases and J by 0 bases, with 10 bases between the two germline ends. This CDR3 is built from 15 residues. The CDR3 protein is CSVAWLASGANVLTF. The CDR3 nucleotides read TGCAGCGTTGCTTGGCTGGCCTCTGGGGCCAACGTCCTGACTTTC.

This clone was counted only a few times. The chain uses TRBV7-9 and TRBJ2-2, with D perhaps matching TRBD2 (6 bases). The germline V gene has CDR1 SEHNR and CDR2 FQNEAQ (reference sequence). This CDR3 has 12 amino acids. V dropped 4 bases and J dropped 6 bases, with 6 bases sitting between them. The CDR3 DNA reads as TGTGCCAGCAGCTGGGGGGCCGGGGAGCTGTTTTTT. Protein: CASSWGAGELFF.

The J gene is TRBJ1-5, the V gene TRBV2; D is unresolved. This CDR3 is 13 amino acids long. The V gene lost 3 bases and the J gene lost 0 bases, with 3 bases spanning the gap. Germline V CDR1 and CDR2: SNHLY, FYNNEI. CDR3 bases: TGTGCCAGCAGTGATTATAGCAATCAGCCCCAGCATTTT. Protein product: CASSDYSNQPQHF.

V gene TRBV10-3 combines with J gene TRBJ2-1; 7 nucleotides align to TRBD1. The CDR3 is 15 amino acids. After removal of 8 bases from V and 3 bases from J, the junction contained 10 bases not matched to a gene. Germline V gene sequence: CDR1 ENHRY, CDR2 SYGVKD. The CDR3 reads CAIGVKTGLYNEQFF. CDR3 coding DNA: TGTGCCATCGGGGTAAAGACAGGGCTCTACAATGAGCAGTTCTTC.

The chain recombines TRBV28 with TRBJ2-7; D might be TRBD1 (6 bases). Germline assignment: CDR1 MDHEN and CDR2 SYDVKM. There are 13 residues in the CDR3. Trimming removed 7 bases from V and 3 bases from J, with 13 bases in between. CDR3 sequence reads: CASNEQGYYEQYF. CDR3 nucleotide sequence: TGTGCCAGCAACGAACAGGGTTACTACGAGCAGTACTTC.

The J gene is TRBJ2-1, the V gene TRBV19; D may match TRBD1 or TRBD2 (6 bases each). CDR1 LNHDA and CDR2 SQIVND come from the germline V gene (reference sequence). This CDR3 spans 16 amino acids. V was shortened by 1 base and J by 12 bases, with 22 bases between the two germline ends. CDR3 region: CASSIVGWGLAGGQFF. The CDR3 coding sequence is TGTGCCAGTAGTATAGTCGGCTGGGGGCTCGCCGGGGGGCAGTTCTTC.

The rearrangement uses TRBV4-3 and TRBJ2-2, with a weak D call TRBD2 (6 bases). The germline CDR1 and CDR2 sequences are LGHNA and YSLEER. V was clipped by 4 bases and J by 4 bases, with 16 bases between them. The CDR3 runs 16 residues. CDR3 sequence reads: CASSRGTGPSTGELFF. CDR3 DNA sequence: TGCGCCAGCAGCCGCGGGACCGGGCCGAGCACCGGGGAGCTGTTTTTT.

This clone was picked up one time. The chain uses TRBV11-2 and TRBJ2-2, with D possibly matching TRBD2 (6 bases). Looked up from germline, CDR1 is SGHAT and CDR2 is FQNNGV. V shed 4 bases and J shed 3 bases, with 12 bases lying between them. This CDR3 comprises 15 residues. The CDR3 DNA is TGTGCCAGCAGCTCGCGCGGGGAATACACCGGGGAGCTGTTTTTT. Encoded protein: CASSSRGEYTGELFF.

The V call is TRBV5-1, the J call TRBJ2-7, with TRBD2 matching 9 bases. CDR1 and CDR2 from the germline V gene are SGHRS and YFSETQ. The CDR3 consists of 15 residues. With V trimmed by 3 bases and J by 2 bases, 6 bases remained unmatched. The CDR3 DNA sequence: TGCGCCAGCAGCTCCAGCGGGGGGCCGGCCTACGAGCAGTACTTC. Its protein is CASSSSGGPAYEQYF.

CDR3 amino acids: CSATPGPEAFF. The CDR3 bases are TGCAGTGCTACCCCAGGCCCTGAAGCTTTCTTT. The J gene is TRBJ1-1, the V gene TRBV20-1, with D hard to call. Trimming took off 4 bases at V and 6 bases at J, with 9 bases between the two ends. Per the germline V gene, CDR1 is DFQATT and CDR2 is SNEGSKA (reference sequence). CDR3 length equals 11 residues.

This clone showed up just once. The V call is TRBV2, the J call TRBJ2-7; TRBD1 matches 11 bases. There are 14 residues in the CDR3. CDR1 SNHLY and CDR2 FYNNEI come from the germline V gene. V lost 6 bases to trimming and J lost 4 bases; unmatched junction nucleotides: 5. The CDR3 DNA is TGTGCCAGCAGCGGACAGGGGGCCAAGTACGAGCAGTACTTC. Translating gives CASSGQGAKYEQYF.

On this clone: The junction departs from the called germline gene at one end, perhaps through a read error. The DNA of the CDR3 is TGTGCCAGCAGCTTAGAGACAGGGGGCCCACTCTTC. This gives the protein CASSLETGGPLF. The rearrangement joins TRBV7-2 to TRBJ1-2; TRBD1 matches at 10 bases. The CDR3 covers 12 residues. CDR1 and CDR2 from the germline V gene are SGHTA and FQGNSA. Together with reference TRBV7-2 and TRBJ1-2, the CDR3 gives the full variable domain: GAGVSQSPSNKVTEKGKDVELRCDPISGHTALYWYRQSLGQGLEFLIYFQGNSAPDKSGLPSDRFSAERTGGSVSTLTIQRTQQEDSAVYLCASSLETGGPLFGSGTRLTVV.

The chain links TRBV19 to TRBJ2-5, with no clear D. Trimming took off 6 bases at V and 1 base at J, with 9 bases between the two ends. The CDR3 is 13 residues long. Germline lookup yields CDR1 LNHDA and CDR2 SQIVND (reference sequence). Here the CDR3 reads CASRQTIQETQYF. The CDR3 DNA is TGTGCCAGTAGACAGACGATCCAAGAGACCCAGTACTTC.

The rearrangement links TRBV2 to TRBJ2-5; the match to TRBD1 covers 7 bases. Germline V gene data show CDR1 as SNHLY and CDR2 as FYNNEI. The CDR3 length is 14 residues. V lost 4 bases and J lost 4; bases outside the gene matches: 6. In DNA form, the CDR3 reads TGTGCCAGCAGTGCGACAGGGACGAGAGAGACCCAGTACTTC. It encodes CASSATGTRETQYF.

The gene calls are TRBV11-2 and TRBJ2-7, with unresolved D. V was cut by 4 bases and J by 4 bases, with 8 bases left in between. The CDR3 runs to 12 residues. Germline values: CDR1 SGHAT, CDR2 FQNNGV. This CDR3 is CASSYDGYEQYF. CDR3 DNA: TGTGCCAGCAGCTACGACGGGTACGAGCAGTACTTC.

The rearrangement links TRBV4-1 to TRBJ1-4; D remains ambiguous. Trimming pared 1 base from V and 0 bases from J, leaving 9 bases between. Germline values: CDR1 MGHRA, CDR2 YSYEKL. The CDR3 sequence is 16 residues long. This CDR3 is CASSQAKSATNEKLFF. The CDR3 DNA reads TGCGCCAGCAGCCAAGCGAAGTCAGCAACTAATGAAAAACTGTTTTTT.

V is TRBV30 and J is TRBJ1-1; D uncertain. Between the trimmed V and J ends, which lost 3 bases and 4 bases, there was a span of 15 bases. This CDR3 spans 14 amino acids. Germline V gives CDR1 GTSNPN, CDR2 SVGIG (reference sequence). CDR3 DNA: TGTGCCTGGAGGGACTCACCGGCGGGCACTGAAGCTTTCTTT. This encodes CAWRDSPAGTEAFF. The full variable domain, its missing parts supplied by reference TRBV30 and TRBJ1-1, is SQTIHQWPATLVQPVGSPLSLECTVEGTSNPNLYWYRQAAGRGLQLLFYSVGIGQISSEVPQNLSASRPQDRQFILSSKKLLLSDSGFYLCAWRDSPAGTEAFFGQGTRLTVV.

This chain links TRBV7-9 with TRBJ1-2; TRBD1 might be the D (6 bases). Germline CDR1 is SEHNR and CDR2 is FQNEAQ (reference sequence). The CDR3 covers 17 residues. Trimming removed 5 bases from V and 1 base from J, with 20 bases in between. The CDR3 is CASSLDRDTEINYGYTF. CDR3 DNA sequence: TGTGCCAGCAGCCTAGATCGGGACACCGAAATTAACTATGGCTACACCTTC.

The J gene is TRBJ2-3, the V gene TRBV2; no firm D call. Germline-derived CDR1 and CDR2 are SNHLY and FYNNEI. V lost 6 bases, J lost 3 bases, and 7 bases lay in between. The CDR3 contains 12 residues. The CDR3 here is CASRGVTDTQYF. CDR3 nucleotide sequence: TGTGCCAGCAGGGGTGTAACAGATACGCAGTATTTT. Complete variable domain (other parts from reference TRBV2 and TRBJ2-3): EPEVTQTPSHQVTQMGQEVILRCVPISNHLYFYWYRQILGQKVEFLVSFYNNEISEKSEIFDDQFSVERPDGSNFTLKIRSTKLEDSAMYFCASRGVTDTQYFGPGTRLTVL.

This clone showed up just once. The chain carries TRBV5-1 and TRBJ2-7, with unresolved D. The length of the CDR3 is 13 residues. Germline lookup yields CDR1 SGHRS and CDR2 YFSETQ. Trimming cost V 0 bases and J 6 bases, with 10 bases left between them. The CDR3 DNA reads TGCGCCAGCAGCTTGGGGCAGGTCGGCGAGCAGTACTTC. Its translation: CASSLGQVGEQYF.

J is TRBJ1-2 and V is TRBV6-6; a possible D gene is TRBD1 (5 bases). The V and J ends lost 3 bases and 2 bases respectively, with 13 bases between them. This CDR3 is 15 amino acids long. CDR1 and CDR2 (germline): MNHNY, SVGAGI (reference sequence). CDR3 protein: CASSYIQGANYGYTF. CDR3 coding DNA: TGTGCCAGCAGTTATATCCAGGGTGCGAACTATGGCTACACCTTC.

This chain joins TRBV27 and TRBJ1-5, with TRBD1 as a possible D gene (6 bases). Germline V lookup: CDR1 MNHEY, CDR2 SMNVEV (reference sequence). The CDR3 contains 13 residues. V shed 5 bases and J shed 6 bases, with 11 bases lying between them. The CDR3 protein is CASSPGAGQPQHF. The CDR3 DNA reads as TGTGCCAGCAGTCCAGGGGCGGGTCAGCCCCAGCATTTT.

J is TRBJ2-7 and V is TRBV2; D is perhaps TRBD1 (6 bases). CDR1 is SNHLY, CDR2 FYNNEI, per germline. V lost 6 bases to trimming and J lost 5 bases, with 14 bases between them. The CDR3 totals 13 residues. CDR3 DNA sequence: TGTGCCAGCAGAAGACAGGCCGGTGACGAGCAGTACTTC. This encodes CASRRQAGDEQYF.

This clone was recorded a few times. This chain connects TRBV5-1 to TRBJ2-6; maybe TRBD1 (6 bases). With 3 bases removed from V and 0 bases from J, the gap between germline ends came to 13 bases. Per germline, CDR1 SGHRS and CDR2 YFSETQ. CDR3 length: 17 residues. The DNA for the CDR3 is TGCGCCAGCAGCTACCACCGGGACACCTCTGGGGCCAACGTCCTGACTTTC. Its translation is CASSYHRDTSGANVLTF.

V and J are TRBV13 and TRBJ1-5, with 9 bases that match TRBD1. Trimming removed 0 bases from V and 6 bases from J; junction bases left unmatched: 12. CDR3 length equals 18 residues. Per germline, CDR1 PRHDT and CDR2 FYEKMQ (reference sequence). The CDR3 protein is CASSLGLMRQGEGQPQHF. In DNA form, the CDR3 reads TGTGCCAGCAGCTTAGGCCTGATGCGACAGGGGGAGGGTCAGCCCCAGCATTTT.

V usage is TRBV2 and J usage is TRBJ1-1; no clear D. The CDR3 sequence is 13 residues long. Between the trimmed V and J ends, which lost 5 bases and 1 base, there was a span of 8 bases. The germline V gene encodes CDR1 SNHLY and CDR2 FYNNEI. CDR3 residues: CASSSPPNTEAFF. CDR3 nucleotide sequence: TGTGCCAGCAGTTCCCCCCCGAACACTGAAGCTTTCTTT.